These 32 T cell receptor beta chains share one sample of origin, sequenced in a study of T-cell reconstitution after alpha-beta-depleted transplantation in children. For TCRbeta, the library was prepared with unique molecular identifiers. MiXCR, run by TCRdb on the PCR reads, gives a single entry per CDR3 protein. In the table there are some 520,000 distinct CDR3 sequences, around a third of which are singletons. Specimen: PBMCs from the stem cell graft donor, collected from the stem cell graft. These TCRs come from a human donor who donated a stem cell graft to a child with aplastic anemia.

The J gene is TRBJ2-3, the V gene TRBV7-2; TRBD1 agrees at 9 bases. The CDR3 loop spans 16 amino acids. After removal of 0 bases from V and 3 bases from J, the junction contained 4 bases not matched to a gene. CDR1 SGHTA and CDR2 FQGNSA come from the germline V gene. The CDR3 protein is CASSLALGQGTDTQYF. The CDR3 DNA reads TGTGCCAGCAGCTTAGCGCTAGGACAGGGGACAGATACGCAGTATTTT.

This clonotype was seen at least ten times. The chain has TRBV12-3 or TRBV12-4 and TRBJ1-2, with unresolved D. The CDR3 consists of 13 residues. The germline V and J ends were trimmed by 3 bases and 2 bases, with 7 bases remaining between them. The CDR3 reads CASSLRGNYGYTF. Here the CDR3 DNA reads TGTGCCAGCAGTTTGCGGGGAAACTATGGCTACACCTTC.

This clonotype was counted only a few times. The chain recombines TRBV6-2 or TRBV6-3 with TRBJ1-5, with D unresolved. There are 14 residues in the CDR3. Germline CDR1 is MNHEY and CDR2 is SVGEGT. V was clipped by 8 bases and J by 2 bases, with 13 bases between them. This CDR3 is CASCSSVRNQPQHF. In DNA, the CDR3 is TGTGCCAGCTGTAGTTCGGTTCGCAATCAGCCCCAGCATTTT.

The chain uses TRBV6-2 or TRBV6-3 and TRBJ2-3; the D is unclear. The CDR3 spans 15 residues. Germline V lookup: CDR1 MNHEY, CDR2 SVGEGT. Trimming shortened V by 2 bases and J by 6 bases, and 15 bases separated the two germline ends. The CDR3, as DNA: TGTGCCAGCAGTTACGCGGTGGTGGCCTCGGATACGCAGTATTTT. Protein product: CASSYAVVASDTQYF.

The V gene is TRBV29-1, the J gene TRBJ2-7; 14 nucleotides match TRBD2. After removal of 7 bases from V and 6 bases from J, the junction contained 11 bases not matched to a gene. Germline CDR1 reads SQVTM; CDR2 reads ANQGSEA. The CDR3 runs to 15 residues. CDR3 protein: CSGGTSGSSGIEQYF. DNA of the CDR3: TGCAGCGGGGGGACTAGCGGGAGTAGTGGGATCGAGCAGTACTTC.

The genes are TRBV7-2 and TRBJ2-2; TRBD1 is a possible D gene (6 bases). The V and J ends lost 4 bases and 6 bases respectively, with 6 bases between them. Germline V gene lookup returns CDR1 SGHTA and CDR2 FQGNSA. The CDR3 is made up of 12 amino acids. CDR3 sequence reads: CASSWTAGELFF. DNA for the CDR3: TGTGCCAGCAGCTGGACAGCCGGGGAGCTGTTTTTT.

This clonotype was detected only once. The rearrangement uses TRBV9 and TRBJ2-3; D is perhaps TRBD1 or TRBD2 (5 bases each). CDR3 length: 15 residues. Trimming removed 3 bases at V and 7 bases at J, with 18 bases between. Germline V gives CDR1 SGDLS, CDR2 YYNGEE. The CDR3 spells CASSARDPVEYTQYF. In DNA form, the CDR3 reads TGTGCCAGCAGCGCTCGGGACCCCGTGGAGTATACGCAGTATTTT. Together with reference TRBV9 and TRBJ2-3, the CDR3 gives the full variable domain: DSGVTQTPKHLITATGQRVTLRCSPRSGDLSVYWYQQSLDQGLQFLIQYYNGEERAKGNILERFSAQQFPDLHSELNLSSLELGDSALYFCASSARDPVEYTQYFGPGTRLTVL.

The gene calls are TRBV11-2 and TRBJ2-7; D possibly uses TRBD1 or TRBD2 (5 bases each). The CDR3 is made up of 14 amino acids. V was clipped by 3 bases and J by 9 bases, with 18 bases between them. From germline, CDR1 is SGHAT and CDR2 FQNNGV. CDR3 protein: CASSFSRDELGQYF. CDR3 in DNA: TGTGCCAGCAGCTTCTCACGGGACGAATTGGGGCAGTACTTC.

This clonotype was picked up a small number of times. DNA of the CDR3: TGCGCCAGCAGTGCAGGGCTCGGAAATTCACCCCTCCACTTT. Its protein product is CASSAGLGNSPLHF. The V gene is TRBV10-1, the J gene TRBJ1-6, with D possibly being TRBD1 (5 bases). Trimming took 4 bases from V and 7 from J, leaving 11 bases between them. Germline V gene sequence: CDR1 WNHNN, CDR2 SYGVQD (reference sequence). This CDR3 comprises 14 residues.

The sample holds a few counts of this clonotype. The chain uses TRBV6-2 or TRBV6-3 and TRBJ1-5; D uncertain. This CDR3 region has 14 residues. CDR1 is MNHEY, CDR2 SVGEGT, per germline. V lost 5 bases to trimming and J lost 7 bases, with 15 bases between them. CDR3 region: CASSNQLGMQPQHF. The CDR3 DNA sequence: TGTGCCAGCAGTAACCAATTAGGGATGCAGCCCCAGCATTTT.

This clonotype was observed once. The rearrangement uses TRBV7-2 and TRBJ2-1; 15 bases are a match to TRBD2. J lost 7 bases, V lost 0 bases, and 10 bases had no gene match. Germline V gene data show CDR1 as SGHTA and CDR2 as FQGNSA. The CDR3 is 19 amino acids. Here the CDR3 DNA reads TGTGCCAGCAGCTTAGCTCGCGGACTAGCGGGAGGGCCGGCTAATGAGCAGTTCTTC. This gives the protein CASSLARGLAGGPANEQFF.

This chain links TRBV20-1 with TRBJ1-3, with unresolved D. The V gene's germline CDR1 is DFQATT and CDR2 SNEGSKA (reference sequence). The V end lost 3 bases, the J end lost 0 bases, and 9 bases lay between the germline ends. CDR3 length: 14 residues. The CDR3 nucleotides read TGCAGTGCTAGTCGGGAGAGCTCTGGAAACACCATATATTTT. It encodes CSASRESSGNTIYF.

This clonotype was picked up a small number of times. This sequence joins TRBV12-3 or TRBV12-4 and TRBJ1-4; D gene uncertain. V gave up 3 bases and J gave up 13 bases, with 12 bases separating them. This CDR3 is 12 amino acids long. The CDR3 coding sequence is TGTGCCAGCAGTTTGTCGGACTTGAGACTGTTTTTT. Protein product: CASSLSDLRLFF.

To note about this clonotype: Germline and junction disagree at one end, which may indicate a read error. CDR3 sequence reads: CASSTGRMQETLYF. CDR3 sequence (DNA): TGCGCCAGCAGCACCGGTAGAATGCAAGAGACCCTGTACTTC. The chain links TRBV5-1 to TRBJ2-5; D gene ambiguous. The CDR3 contains 14 residues. Germline V gene data show CDR1 as SGHRS and CDR2 as YFSETQ. Combining the CDR3 with reference TRBV5-1 and TRBJ2-5 gives the whole variable domain KAGVTQTPRYLIKTRGQQVTLSCSPISGHRSVSWYQQTPGQGLQFLFEYFSETQRNKGNFPGRFSGRQFSNSRSEMNVSTLELGDSALYLCASSTGRMQETLYFGPGTRLLVL.

This clonotype has a handful of counts. This rearrangement joins TRBV7-2 to TRBJ1-5; 7 bases match TRBD1. The CDR3 has 15 amino acids. In germline, CDR1 is SGHTA, CDR2 FQGNSA. The trim removed 5 bases at V and 9 bases at J, leaving 13 bases unmatched. CDR3 region: CASSPTRQGGWPQHF. CDR3 in DNA: TGTGCCAGCAGCCCAACGAGACAGGGCGGTTGGCCCCAGCATTTT.

This chain connects TRBV6-1 to TRBJ1-1, with D unclear. V shed 1 base and J shed 8 bases, with 8 bases lying between them. Germline V lookup: CDR1 MNHNS, CDR2 SASEGT. The CDR3 has 12 amino acids. The CDR3 is CASSEVGREAFF. The CDR3 DNA reads as TGTGCCAGCAGTGAAGTAGGAAGAGAAGCTTTCTTT.

The chain couples TRBV20-1 to TRBJ2-1, with D unclear. Trimming took 3 bases from V and 10 from J, leaving 13 bases between them. Germline V gene data show CDR1 as DFQATT and CDR2 as SNEGSKA (reference sequence). The length of the CDR3 is 12 residues. The CDR3 sequence is CSARGIQEEQFF. Here the CDR3 DNA reads TGCAGTGCTAGGGGGATTCAAGAGGAGCAGTTCTTC.

This rearrangement joins TRBV7-9 to TRBJ2-1; D possibly corresponds to TRBD2 (6 bases). V lost 2 bases, J lost 7 bases, and 9 bases lay in between. The CDR3 is made up of 13 amino acids. In germline, CDR1 is SEHNR, CDR2 FQNEAQ (reference sequence). The CDR3 is CASSLWEVNEQFF. The CDR3 region has the DNA TGTGCCAGCAGCTTATGGGAGGTGAATGAGCAGTTCTTC.

This clonotype was seen more than once but under ten times. J is TRBJ2-5 and V is TRBV5-6; perhaps TRBD2 as D (6 bases). Per the germline V gene, CDR1 is SGHDT and CDR2 is YYEEEE. The CDR3 sequence is 18 residues long. Trimming stripped 1 base from V and 0 bases from J, with 19 bases between. The CDR3 region is CASSLFGTGGLYQETQYF. Here the CDR3 DNA reads TGTGCCAGCAGCTTGTTCGGGACTGGCGGATTGTACCAAGAGACCCAGTACTTC. Together with reference TRBV5-6 and TRBJ2-5, the CDR3 gives the full variable domain: DAGVTQSPTHLIKTRGQQVTLRCSPKSGHDTVSWYQQALGQGPQFIFQYYEEEERQRGNFPDRFSGHQFPNYSSELNVNALLLGDSALYLCASSLFGTGGLYQETQYFGPGTRLLVL.

Only a few counts were recorded for this clonotype. The gene calls are TRBV5-4 and TRBJ1-2; D perhaps matches TRBD1 (5 bases). The V gene lost 4 bases and the J gene lost 4 bases, with 23 bases spanning the gap. CDR1 is SGHNT and CDR2 is YYREEE in the germline V gene (reference sequence). This CDR3 is built from 17 residues. The CDR3 region is CASSAPDMSDVLYGYTF. In DNA form, the CDR3 reads TGTGCCAGCAGCGCCCCGGACATGTCCGATGTCCTCTATGGCTACACCTTC.

The rearrangement joins TRBV11-3 to TRBJ2-1; 10 bases are a match to TRBD2. With V trimmed by 5 bases and J by 9 bases, 13 bases remained unmatched. The V gene's germline CDR1 is SGHNT and CDR2 YENEEA. The CDR3 has 16 amino acids. The CDR3 spells CASSRLGSGRRVEQFF. CDR3 nucleotide sequence: TGTGCCAGCAGCCGCCTCGGTAGCGGGAGGAGGGTTGAGCAGTTCTTC. Drawing the rest from reference TRBV11-3 and TRBJ2-1, the complete variable domain is EAGVVQSPRYKIIEKKQPVAFWCNPISGHNTLYWYLQNLGQGPELLIRYENEEAVDDSQLPKDRFSAERLKGVDSTLKIQPAELGDSAVYLCASSRLGSGRRVEQFFGPGTRLTVL.

The rearrangement uses TRBV11-2 and TRBJ2-1, with TRBD1 as a possible D gene (6 bases). V shed 1 base and J shed 14 bases, with 18 bases lying between them. This CDR3 has 14 amino acids. CDR1 SGHAT and CDR2 FQNNGV come from the germline V gene. CDR3: CASSLVSKGTPEFF. CDR3 DNA sequence: TGTGCCAGCAGCTTAGTTAGTAAGGGGACACCGGAGTTCTTC.

The V gene is TRBV15, the J gene TRBJ2-1; D assignment may be TRBD1 or TRBD2 (6 bases each). V gave up 3 bases and J gave up 8 bases, with 17 bases separating them. This CDR3 spans 15 amino acids. Germline lookup yields CDR1 LNHNV and CDR2 YYDKDF (reference sequence). The DNA for the CDR3 is TGTGCCACCAGCAGTAGGGGGGCGGGACGCGATGAGCAGTTCTTC. Translating gives CATSSRGAGRDEQFF.

This clonotype has a single count. The CDR3 coding sequence is TGTGCCAGCAGCTTAGCATTGGTGACTAGCGGGAAGAATGAGCAGTTCTTC. Its translation: CASSLALVTSGKNEQFF. The chain recombines TRBV7-8 with TRBJ2-1; 11 bases are a match to TRBD2. Germline V gene sequence: CDR1 SGHVS, CDR2 FQNEAQ. CDR3 length: 17 amino acids. V trimming: 0 bases; J trimming: 7 bases; junction bases outside the gene matches: 8. The full variable domain, completed using reference TRBV7-8 and TRBJ2-1, is GAGVSQSPRYKVAKRGQDVALRCDPISGHVSLFWYQQALGQGPEFLTYFQNEAQLDKSGLPSDRFFAERPEGSVSTLKIQRTQQEDSAVYLCASSLALVTSGKNEQFFGPGTRLTVL.

V gene TRBV30 combines with J gene TRBJ2-1; D is undetermined. Trimming took 4 bases from V and 6 from J, leaving 16 bases between them. This CDR3 region has 14 residues. Germline V gene sequence: CDR1 GTSNPN, CDR2 SVGIG (reference sequence). The CDR3 bases are TGTGCCTGGACCGACGGCGCAGGACCCAATGAGCAGTTCTTC. Protein product: CAWTDGAGPNEQFF.

The chain employs TRBV9 and TRBJ2-3; weak D call: TRBD2 (5 bases). V lost 0 bases and J 0 bases, leaving 11 bases between the germline ends. The CDR3 covers 16 residues. Looked up from germline, CDR1 is SGDLS and CDR2 is YYNGEE. The CDR3: CASSVGGVHSTDTQYF. Written as DNA, the CDR3 is TGTGCCAGCAGCGTAGGGGGAGTCCATAGCACAGATACGCAGTATTTT.

The V and J genes are TRBV7-2 and TRBJ1-3, with TRBD1 as a possible D gene (5 bases). The CDR3 spans 13 residues. From germline, CDR1 is SGHTA and CDR2 FQGNSA. Trimming removed 7 bases from V and 2 bases from J, with 9 bases in between. CDR3 bases: TGTGCCAGCACCGGGACTCCTGGAAACACCATATATTTT. Protein: CASTGTPGNTIYF.

This clonotype showed up many times. This rearrangement joins TRBV5-5 to TRBJ1-1, with D possibly being TRBD1 (6 bases). Germline V gives CDR1 SGHKS, CDR2 YYEKEE (reference sequence). The V end was cut by 3 bases, the J end by 6 bases, with 12 bases between. This CDR3 contains 13 residues. Here the CDR3 reads CASSYGQPSEAFF. The CDR3 bases are TGTGCCAGCAGCTACGGACAGCCATCTGAAGCTTTCTTT. Filled out from reference TRBV5-5 and TRBJ1-1, the complete variable domain reads DAGVTQSPTHLIKTRGQQVTLRCSPISGHKSVSWYQQVLGQGPQFIFQYYEKEERGRGNFPDRFSARQFPNYSSELNVNALLLGDSALYLCASSYGQPSEAFFGQGTRLTVV.

V and J are TRBV5-1 and TRBJ2-7; the D is unclear. The V gene lost 0 bases and the J gene lost 3 bases, with 10 bases spanning the gap. The CDR3 is 14 amino acids. Germline values: CDR1 SGHRS, CDR2 YFSETQ. CDR3 bases: TGCGCCAGCAGCTTGGGCGCCTCTAACTACGAGCAGTACTTC. As protein: CASSLGASNYEQYF. The variable domain in full, with the rest retrieved from reference TRBV5-1 and TRBJ2-7, is KAGVTQTPRYLIKTRGQQVTLSCSPISGHRSVSWYQQTPGQGLQFLFEYFSETQRNKGNFPGRFSGRQFSNSRSEMNVSTLELGDSALYLCASSLGASNYEQYFGPGTRLTVT.

This clonotype came up once. The chain uses TRBV28 and TRBJ1-1; no firm D call. V was trimmed by 5 bases and J by 3 bases, leaving 7 bases between them. Germline assignment: CDR1 MDHEN and CDR2 SYDVKM. The CDR3 consists of 12 residues. The CDR3 reads CASSLLHTEAFF. DNA for the CDR3: TGTGCCAGCAGTCTCCTTCACACTGAAGCTTTCTTT. The whole variable domain, remainder taken from reference TRBV28 and TRBJ1-1, is DVKVTQSSRYLVKRTGEKVFLECVQDMDHENMFWYRQDPGLGLRLIYFSYDVKMKEKGDIPEGYSVSREKKERFSLILESASTNQTSMYLCASSLLHTEAFFGQGTRLTVV.

This clonotype occurred once. This chain joins TRBV7-9 and TRBJ1-1, with D maybe TRBD1 (5 bases). Trimming cost V 3 bases and J 11 bases, with 25 bases left between them. Germline V gene lookup returns CDR1 SEHNR and CDR2 FQNEAQ (reference sequence). This CDR3 spans 16 amino acids. CDR3: CASSLAGVRQGPRAFF. The CDR3 DNA is TGTGCCAGCAGCTTGGCAGGAGTGAGGCAGGGACCCCGGGCTTTCTTT.

The V and J genes are TRBV14 and TRBJ2-3, with D uncertain. The CDR3 consists of 13 residues. CDR1 is SGHDN, CDR2 FVKESK, per germline. Trimming pared 0 bases from V and 4 bases from J, leaving 5 bases between. CDR3 DNA: TGTGCCAGCAGCCAAGATCTGGCAGATACGCAGTATTTT. The encoded protein is CASSQDLADTQYF.